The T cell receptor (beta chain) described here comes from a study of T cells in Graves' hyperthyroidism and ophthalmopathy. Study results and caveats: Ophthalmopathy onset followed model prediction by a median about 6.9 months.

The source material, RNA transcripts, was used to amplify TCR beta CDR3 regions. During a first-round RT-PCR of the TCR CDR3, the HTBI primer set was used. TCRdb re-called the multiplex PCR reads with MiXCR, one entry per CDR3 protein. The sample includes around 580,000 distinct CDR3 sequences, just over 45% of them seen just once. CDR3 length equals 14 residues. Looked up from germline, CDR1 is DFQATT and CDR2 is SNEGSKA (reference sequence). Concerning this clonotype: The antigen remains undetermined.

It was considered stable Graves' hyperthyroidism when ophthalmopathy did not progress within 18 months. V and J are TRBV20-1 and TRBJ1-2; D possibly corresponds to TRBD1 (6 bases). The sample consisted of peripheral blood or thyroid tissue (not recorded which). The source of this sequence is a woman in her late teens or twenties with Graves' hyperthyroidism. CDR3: CRDLGGPGAYGYTF. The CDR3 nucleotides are TGCAGGGACTTGGGGGGGCCCGGTGCCTATGGCTACACCTTC.